The rows below give T cell receptor beta chains drawn from one sample of a study of STAT5B mutations in CD4+ large granular lymphocyte leukemia. TCRdb's table, derived via immunoSEQ multiplex PCR, lists solely in-frame clones and lacks some. The data show around 10,000 clones, about 80% seen once. The sequencing input was PBMCs. Source of these receptors: a man between 60 and 75 years old with CD4+ T-cell large granular lymphocyte leukemia. Both conserved end residues are part of each CDR3. D genes are given only for firm matches. Clone size, where shown, is once, few, many, or a class for clones that have expanded.

D gene,V gene,J gene,clone size,CDR3 protein,CDR3 DNA
NA,TRBV14,TRBJ1-3,NA,CASSQARGRNTIYF,TGTGCCAGCAGCCAGGCACGCGGAAGAAACACCATATATTTT
NA,TRBV7-9,TRBJ2-1,NA,CASSLTLGRYNEQFF,TGTGCCAGCAGCCTCACCCTTGGAAGATACAATGAGCAGTTCTTC
NA,TRBV28,TRBJ1-4,NA,CASSEGGELFF,TGTGCCAGCAGCGAAGGGGGGGAACTGTTTTTT
NA,TRBV7-3,TRBJ1-1,few,CASSNNYATEWFF,TGTGCCAGCAGCAACAACTATGCTACGGAGTGGTTCTTT
TRBD1,TRBV14,TRBJ1-2,NA,CASRNSGTGGAGYGYTF,TGTGCCAGCCGGAATTCTGGGACAGGGGGCGCCGGCTATGGCTACACCTTC
NA,TRBV9,TRBJ2-1,NA,CASSVDGSGSYNEQFF,TGTGCCAGCAGCGTAGACGGGAGCGGGTCCTACAATGAGCAGTTCTTC
NA,TRBV1,TRBJ2-5,NA,CTRQGTSGETQYF,TGCACCAGACAGGGGACTTCAGGGGAGACCCAGTACTTC
TRBD2,TRBV7-9,TRBJ2-1,NA,CASSRAGVTYNEQFF,TGTGCCAGCAGTCGAGCGGGAGTTACCTACAATGAGCAGTTCTTC
NA,TRBV2,TRBJ2-7,few,CASSAGYEQYF,TGTGCCAGCAGTGCAGGATACGAGCAGTACTTC
TRBD2,TRBV11-3,TRBJ2-6,NA,CASTHGGVGANVLTF,TGTGCCAGCACCCACGGGGGGGTAGGGGCCAACGTCCTGACTTTC
TRBD1,TRBV30,TRBJ2-7,NA,CAWSRDRPYEQYF,TGTGCCTGGAGCCGGGACAGACCTTACGAGCAGTACTTC
TRBD1,TRBV4-3,TRBJ1-2,once,CASSQRTGGWGYTF,TGCGCCAGCAGCCAGCGGACAGGGGGCTGGGGCTACACCTTC
NA,TRBV27,TRBJ2-7,NA,CASSLGLRTYEQYF,TGTGCCAGCAGTTTGGGGCTTCGAACCTACGAGCAGTACTTC
NA,TRBV7-6,TRBJ2-2,NA,CASSTSGELFF,TGTGCCAGCAGCACCTCCGGGGAGCTGTTTTTT
NA,TRBV7-3,TRBJ2-1,NA,CASSLTSYNEQFF,TGTGCCAGCAGCTTAACGTCCTACAATGAGCAGTTCTTC
NA,TRBV6-5,TRBJ2-1,NA,CASRRAGLSYNEQFF,TGTGCCAGCAGGAGGGCGGGACTGTCCTACAATGAGCAGTTCTTC
NA,TRBV5-1,TRBJ2-5,NA,CASSLKGASRETQYF,TGCGCCAGCAGCTTGAAAGGGGCGTCTAGGGAGACCCAGTACTTC
TRBD2,TRBV5-4,TRBJ2-7,NA,CASSHVSGPEDEQYF,TGTGCCAGCAGCCACGTTAGCGGGCCAGAGGACGAGCAGTACTTC
NA,TRBV2,TRBJ2-5,NA,CASSERRETQYF,TGTGCCAGCAGTGAGCGGAGAGAGACCCAGTACTTC
TRBD1,TRBV7-2,TRBJ2-1,NA,CASSLPDRGPDNEQFF,TGTGCCAGCAGCTTACCGGACAGGGGGCCGGATAATGAGCAGTTCTTC
NA,TRBV9,TRBJ1-4,NA,CASSTTGGATNEKLFF,TGTGCCAGCAGTACCACCGGAGGGGCAACTAATGAAAAACTGTTTTTT
NA,TRBV5-1,TRBJ2-1,few,CASRNSGYNEQFF,TGCGCCAGCAGGAATAGCGGATACAATGAGCAGTTCTTC
TRBD1,TRBV30,TRBJ1-3,NA,CAWRGTASGNTIYF,TGTGCCTGGAGGGGGACAGCCTCTGGAAACACCATATATTTT
TRBD2,TRBV5-4,TRBJ2-2,NA,CASSTRGTTTGELFF,TGTGCCAGCAGCACGAGAGGGACTACCACCGGGGAGCTGTTTTTT
NA,TRBV9,TRBJ2-7,NA,CASSVEGESLYYEQYF,TGTGCCAGCAGCGTAGAAGGGGAAAGCCTTTACTACGAGCAGTACTTC
NA,TRBV25-1,TRBJ2-7,NA,CASNSGQHYEQYF,TGTGCCAGCAATTCAGGACAGCACTACGAGCAGTACTTC
TRBD1,TRBV5-4,TRBJ1-2,NA,CASRLEGTAYGYTF,TGTGCCAGCAGATTGGAAGGGACAGCCTATGGCTACACCTTC
TRBD2,TRBV6-1,TRBJ2-7,NA,CASSAAPAGGREQYF,TGTGCCAGCAGTGCCGCCCCAGCGGGAGGGCGCGAGCAGTACTTC
NA,TRBV19,TRBJ1-5,NA,CASSVRDNNQPQHF,TGTGCCAGTAGTGTCCGGGACAACAATCAGCCCCAGCATTTT
NA,TRBV28,TRBJ1-1,NA,CASKENTEAFF,TGTGCCAGCAAGGAAAACACTGAAGCTTTCTTT
NA,TRBV19,TRBJ1-2,NA,CASSLKDSALESYTF,TGTGCCAGTAGTTTAAAGGACAGCGCCCTTGAAAGCTACACCTTC
NA,TRBV7-9,TRBJ2-1,NA,CASSLTLGSYNEQFF,TGTGCCAGCAGCTTAACTCTGGGCTCCTACAATGAGCAGTTCTTC
TRBD1,TRBV19,TRBJ2-6,NA,CASTLGGQGASGANVLTF,TGTGCCAGTACCTTAGGGGGACAGGGCGCCTCTGGGGCCAACGTCCTGACTTTC
TRBD1,TRBV28,TRBJ1-6,NA,CATTPGTGNSPLHF,TGTGCCACCACCCCCGGGACAGGGAATTCACCCCTCCACTTT
NA,TRBV14,TRBJ2-7,NA,CASSPPGGYTYEQYF,TGTGCCAGCAGCCCACCCGGGGGCTATACCTACGAGCAGTACTTC
NA,TRBV5-1,TRBJ2-5,NA,CASSLTGLETQYF,TGCGCCAGCAGTTTGACAGGCCTAGAGACCCAGTACTTC
NA,TRBV28,TRBJ2-1,NA,CASSLPREQFF,TGTGCCAGCAGTTTGCCCCGTGAGCAGTTCTTC